This TCR beta chain came from a study of blood T cell repertoires in COVID-19 (dated by TCRdb to about 2020). Study-level background: Samples from collaborators originated in the United States, Italy and Spain and spanned both the acute and convalescent phases of COVID-19. The samples were drawn from two sources: the first 160 participants of the ongoing ImmuneRACE study, and 1,200 or so subjects contributed by 6 global collaborators. Where HLA class I and class II types were available, the types were taken from metadata supplied by the sample provider, not from assay-based typing. Deeply sampled blood TCRbeta repertoires from subjects exposed to, actively infected with, or recovered from COVID-19 were included in the dataset. The repertoires were released in a freely available public database intended as a resource for research on the immune response to SARS-CoV-2. Sample metadata almost always included a de-identified subject ID, COVID-19 status, age in years and sex. The prospective study material was composed of cDNA or gDNA derived from T cells, B-cell-depleted T cells, or PBMCs.

The full study reports these points: The quantity of clinical and demographic metadata differed by source and by participant and was supplied without curation.

Points on this clone: The antigen this receptor binds is unknown. No base quality values were provided; no much bigger clone lies one nucleotide off.

TCRbeta CDR3 regions were amplified from genomic DNA by means of the immunoSEQ Assay, a bias-controlled multiplex PCR. The study's processing was this. Within the assay, amplification of reference gene primers was used to estimate how many nucleated cells each sample contained. Sequence reads were collapsed and filtered to measure the absolute abundance of every unique TCRbeta CDR3 rearrangement. For each sample, productive Simpson clonality was calculated as the square root of Simpson's diversity index across productive rearrangements. The immuneACCESS repertoire file appears here via TCRdb, limited to in-frame rearrangements. These files lack a portion of the clones; in checked studies, under half of the deficit traces to unresolved V genes, and the cause of the others is not known. That table gives V, J and clone size, and the DNA gave D and trimming. This sample has about 190,000 clones in its table, and roughly 90% of those were observed once. Approximately 6.7% of the sample belongs to the ten largest clones.

Between the V and J ends, shortened by 6 bases and 6 bases respectively, the junction contains 18 bases. The germline V gene yields SNHLY for CDR1 and FYNNEI for CDR2. The CDR3 numbers 14 residues from cysteine through phenylalanine. CDR3 DNA is the only sequence kept; it has 42 bases, read in frame from the first base. The collaborating institutions used their own protocols to collect whole blood in K2EDTA tubes. For TCRbeta analysis, collaborator samples were shipped as frozen whole blood, as isolated PBMCs, or as DNA extracted from either sample type. This receptor was identified in a man aged 40-49 years with acute or convalescent COVID-19. The V and J genes are TRBV2 and TRBJ2-7; TRBD1 might be the D gene, on 7 matching bases. Material: peripheral blood. The CDR3 reads as follows: CASSRTGQGGEQYF. DNA sequence: TGTGCCAGCAGCCGGACCGGGCAGGGGGGCGAGCAGTACTTC.